One T cell receptor beta chain is described in this entry. Its antigen is still unknown. This sample is drawn from a study of PD-L1 blockade in urothelial cancer. Study overall: Every 3 weeks, patients received intravenous atezolizumab 1,200 mg, beginning 2014. Male sex and bladder-origin urothelial cancer characterized about 90% of the roughly 29 patients.

Study-wide results and caveats: Larger 3-week expansion of tumor-associated blood clones was seen in durable-benefit patients.

Each PCR reaction had synthetic TCR analog templates spiked into it. The method was immunoSEQ multiplex PCR; TCRdb's version includes in-frame clones alone and lacks a portion of them. The table includes 95,000 or so clones, around 86% detected once. Trimming at V came to 6 bases and at J to 2 bases, leaving 4 bases not matched to a gene. This CDR3 spans 14 amino acids. Germline loops: CDR1 SGHKS, CDR2 YYEKEE (reference sequence). Time point in this sample: pretreatment peripheral blood. The TCR comes from a man between 60 and 75 years old with urothelial cancer. The genes are TRBV5-5 and TRBJ1-3; TRBD1 matches 8 bases. The sample here was PBMCs, taken around atezolizumab (anti-PD-L1) treatment. In DNA form, the CDR3 reads TGTGCCAGCAACCCGGGACAGGCTGGAAACACCATATATTTT. It yields the protein CASNPGQAGNTIYF. Using reference TRBV5-5 and TRBJ1-3 for the parts outside the CDR3, the full variable domain is DAGVTQSPTHLIKTRGQQVTLRCSPISGHKSVSWYQQVLGQGPQFIFQYYEKEERGRGNFPDRFSARQFPNYSSELNVNALLLGDSALYLCASNPGQAGNTIYFGEGSWLTVV.